The T cell receptor beta chain under discussion was sequenced for a study of shared clonotypes between healthy human individuals. Points from the study as a whole: Tissue TCR repertoires likely differ from these blood-only repertoires. Non-shared clonotypes had lower generation probabilities than those shared by all four donors.

Assay: immunoSEQ multiplex PCR; the TCRdb copy retains only in-frame clones and omits some. This sample has just over 2,000,000 clones; 85% to 95% occur once, and the top ten carry approximately 1.2%. The CDR3 contains 14 residues. In germline, CDR1 is SGDLS, CDR2 YYNGEE. V was pared by 3 bases and J by 3 bases, with 12 bases between. Terminally differentiated effector memory CD45RA+ cells were left out of the naive CD8 fraction, which was CD45RO-negative and positively selected for CCR7. Points on this clone: The antigen remains undetermined.

The sequence derives from a man in his late teens or twenties in good health. This chain connects TRBV9 to TRBJ1-1; a possible D gene is TRBD1 (6 bases). The specimen was naive CD8+ T cells sorted from blood. The CDR3 sequence: CASSDGQLYTEAFF. In DNA form, the CDR3 reads TGTGCCAGCAGCGATGGACAGCTTTACACTGAAGCTTTCTTT.